Given below is one TCR beta chain in context. This record belongs to a study of shared T cell receptors in the human thymus. V was cut by 0 bases and J by 10 bases, with 13 bases left in between. CDR1 and CDR2 from the germline V gene are SEHNR and FQNEAQ (reference sequence). CDR3 length equals 14 residues. The method was immunoSEQ multiplex PCR; TCRdb's version includes in-frame clones alone and lacks a portion of them. The profile shows approximately 580,000 clones, 75% to 80% of them singletons. These sequences were also reported in another study, on human thymus T cells. As that report states: It was healthy Finnish infants having corrective surgery for congenital heart defects who were the donors. The study used thymus tissue resected during corrective heart surgery. A high degree of thymic repertoire overlap among unrelated individuals was reported in related research.

The sequencing input was thymocytes. This chain connects TRBV7-9 to TRBJ2-1; D call uncertain. This receptor was taken from a boy under three years old with a congenital heart defect. The DNA of the CDR3 is TGTGCCAGCAGCTTAGCGCGTAACCGTCGGGAGCAGTTCTTC. Encoded protein: CASSLARNRREQFF. Combining the CDR3 with reference TRBV7-9 and TRBJ2-1 gives the whole variable domain DTGVSQNPRHKITKRGQNVTFRCDPISEHNRLYWYRQTLGQGPEFLTYFQNEAQLEKSRLLSDRFSAERPKGSFSTLEIQRTEQGDSAMYLCASSLARNRREQFFGPGTRLTVL.